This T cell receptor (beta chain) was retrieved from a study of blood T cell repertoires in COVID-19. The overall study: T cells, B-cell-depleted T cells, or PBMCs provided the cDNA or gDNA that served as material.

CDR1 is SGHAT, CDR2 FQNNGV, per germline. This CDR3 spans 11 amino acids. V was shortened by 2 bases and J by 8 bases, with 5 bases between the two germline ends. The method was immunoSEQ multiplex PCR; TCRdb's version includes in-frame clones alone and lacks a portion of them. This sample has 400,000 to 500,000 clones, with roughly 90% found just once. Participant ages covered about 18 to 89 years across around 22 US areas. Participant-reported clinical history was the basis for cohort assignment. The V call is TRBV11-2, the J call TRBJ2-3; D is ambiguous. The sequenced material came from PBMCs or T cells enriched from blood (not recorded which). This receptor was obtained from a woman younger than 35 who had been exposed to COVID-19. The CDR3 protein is CASSLSPTQYF. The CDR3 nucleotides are TGTGCCAGCAGCTTATCTCCTACGCAGTATTTT.